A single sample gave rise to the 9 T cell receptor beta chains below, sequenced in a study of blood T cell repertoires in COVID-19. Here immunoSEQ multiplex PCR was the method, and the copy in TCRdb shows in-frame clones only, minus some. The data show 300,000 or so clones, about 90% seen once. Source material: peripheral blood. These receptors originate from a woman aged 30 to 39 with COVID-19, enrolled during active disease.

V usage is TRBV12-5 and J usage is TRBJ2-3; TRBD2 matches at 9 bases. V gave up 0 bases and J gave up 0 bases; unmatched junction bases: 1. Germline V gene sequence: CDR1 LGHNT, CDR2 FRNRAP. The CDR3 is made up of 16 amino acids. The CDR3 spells CASGLVTSGSTDTQYF. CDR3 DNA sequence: TGTGCTAGTGGTTTGGTAACTAGCGGGAGCACAGATACGCAGTATTTT.

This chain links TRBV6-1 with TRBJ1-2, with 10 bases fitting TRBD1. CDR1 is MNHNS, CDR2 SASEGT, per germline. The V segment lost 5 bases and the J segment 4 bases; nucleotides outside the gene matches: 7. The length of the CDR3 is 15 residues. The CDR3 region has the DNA TGTGCCAGCAGTCAACGGGACAGGGGAACCTATGGCTACACCTTC. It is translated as CASSQRDRGTYGYTF.

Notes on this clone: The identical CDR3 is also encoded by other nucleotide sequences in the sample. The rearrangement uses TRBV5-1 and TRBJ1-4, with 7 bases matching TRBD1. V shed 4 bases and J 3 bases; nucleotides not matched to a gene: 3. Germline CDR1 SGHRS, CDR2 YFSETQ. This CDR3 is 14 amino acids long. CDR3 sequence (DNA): TGCGCCAGCAGCCCAGGGACAGCTAATGAAAAACTGTTTTTT. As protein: CASSPGTANEKLFF.

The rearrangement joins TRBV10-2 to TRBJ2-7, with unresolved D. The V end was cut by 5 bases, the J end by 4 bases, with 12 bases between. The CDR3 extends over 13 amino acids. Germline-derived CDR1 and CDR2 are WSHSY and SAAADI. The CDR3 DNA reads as TGCGCCAGCAGTTACACAATGAGGTACGAGCAGTACTTC. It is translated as CASSYTMRYEQYF.

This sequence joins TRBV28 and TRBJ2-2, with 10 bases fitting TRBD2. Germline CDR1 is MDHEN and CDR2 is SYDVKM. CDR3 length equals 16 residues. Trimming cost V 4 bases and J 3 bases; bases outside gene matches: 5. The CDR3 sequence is CASSYLAGGYTGELFF. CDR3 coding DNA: TGTGCCAGCAGTTACTTAGCGGGAGGTTACACCGGGGAGCTGTTTTTT. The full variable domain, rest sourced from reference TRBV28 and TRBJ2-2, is DVKVTQSSRYLVKRTGEKVFLECVQDMDHENMFWYRQDPGLGLRLIYFSYDVKMKEKGDIPEGYSVSREKKERFSLILESASTNQTSMYLCASSYLAGGYTGELFFGEGSRLTVL.

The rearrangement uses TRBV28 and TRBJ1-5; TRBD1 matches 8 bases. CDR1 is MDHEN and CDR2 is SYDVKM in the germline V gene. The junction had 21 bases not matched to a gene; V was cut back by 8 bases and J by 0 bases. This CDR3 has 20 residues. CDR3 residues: CASGLPLRGQGTYSNQPQHF. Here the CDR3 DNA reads TGTGCCAGCGGACTACCACTGCGAGGACAGGGAACTTATAGCAATCAGCCCCAGCATTTT.

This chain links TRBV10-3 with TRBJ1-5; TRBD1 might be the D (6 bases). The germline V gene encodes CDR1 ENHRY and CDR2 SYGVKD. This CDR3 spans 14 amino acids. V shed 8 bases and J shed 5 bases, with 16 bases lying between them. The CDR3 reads CAISVGGGDQPQHF. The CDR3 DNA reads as TGTGCCATCTCCGTGGGAGGGGGGGATCAGCCCCAGCATTTT.

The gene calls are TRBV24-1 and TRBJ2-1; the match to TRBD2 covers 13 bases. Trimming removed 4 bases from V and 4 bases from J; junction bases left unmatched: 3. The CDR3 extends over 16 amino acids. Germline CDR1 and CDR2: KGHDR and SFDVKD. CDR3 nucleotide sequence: TGTGCCACCAGTGAAGAACTAGCGGGAGGGTACAATGAGCAGTTCTTC. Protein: CATSEELAGGYNEQFF.

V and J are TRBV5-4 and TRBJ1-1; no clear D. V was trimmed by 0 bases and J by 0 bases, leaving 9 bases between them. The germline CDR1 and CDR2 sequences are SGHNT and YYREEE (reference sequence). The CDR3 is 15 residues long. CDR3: CASSLDTNMNTEAFF. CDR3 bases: TGTGCCAGCAGCTTGGACACCAACATGAACACTGAAGCTTTCTTT.